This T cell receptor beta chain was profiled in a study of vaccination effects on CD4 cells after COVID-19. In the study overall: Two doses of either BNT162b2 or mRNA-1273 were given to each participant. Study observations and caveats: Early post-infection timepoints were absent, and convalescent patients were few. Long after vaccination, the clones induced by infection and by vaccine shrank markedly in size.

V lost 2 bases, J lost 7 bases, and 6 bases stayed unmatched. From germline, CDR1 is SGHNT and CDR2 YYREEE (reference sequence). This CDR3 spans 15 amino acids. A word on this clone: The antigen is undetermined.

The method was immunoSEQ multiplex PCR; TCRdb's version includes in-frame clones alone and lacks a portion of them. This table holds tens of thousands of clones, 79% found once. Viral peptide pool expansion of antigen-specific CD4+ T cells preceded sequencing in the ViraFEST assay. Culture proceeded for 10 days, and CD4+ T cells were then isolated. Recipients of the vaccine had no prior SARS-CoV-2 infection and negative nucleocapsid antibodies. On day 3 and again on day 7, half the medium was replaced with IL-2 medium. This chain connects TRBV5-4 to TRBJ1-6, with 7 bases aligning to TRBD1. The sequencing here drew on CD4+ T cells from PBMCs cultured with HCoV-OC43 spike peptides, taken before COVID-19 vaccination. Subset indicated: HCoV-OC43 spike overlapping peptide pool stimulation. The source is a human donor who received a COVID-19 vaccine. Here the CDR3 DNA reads TGTGCCAGCAGCTTTGGGGGACAGACAAATTCACCCCTCCACTTT. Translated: CASSFGGQTNSPLHF.